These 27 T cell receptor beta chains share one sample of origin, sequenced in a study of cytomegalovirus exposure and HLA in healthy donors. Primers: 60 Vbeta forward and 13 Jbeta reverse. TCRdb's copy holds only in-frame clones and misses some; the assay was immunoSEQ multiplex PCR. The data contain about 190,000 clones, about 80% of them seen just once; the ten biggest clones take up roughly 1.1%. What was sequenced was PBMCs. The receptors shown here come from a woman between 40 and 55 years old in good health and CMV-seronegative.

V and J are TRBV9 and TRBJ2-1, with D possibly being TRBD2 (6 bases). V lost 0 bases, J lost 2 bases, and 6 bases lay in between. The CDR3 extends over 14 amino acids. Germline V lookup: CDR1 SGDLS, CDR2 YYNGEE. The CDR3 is CASSVGGAYNEQFF. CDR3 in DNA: TGTGCCAGCAGCGTAGGGGGGGCCTACAATGAGCAGTTCTTC.

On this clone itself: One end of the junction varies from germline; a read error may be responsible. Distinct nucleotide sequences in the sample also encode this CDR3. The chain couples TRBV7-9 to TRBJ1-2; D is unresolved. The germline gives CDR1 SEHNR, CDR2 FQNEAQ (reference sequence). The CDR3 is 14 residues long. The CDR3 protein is CASSLSGSNYGYTF. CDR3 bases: TGCGCCAGCAGCTTATCCGGTTCCAACTATGGCTACACCTTC.

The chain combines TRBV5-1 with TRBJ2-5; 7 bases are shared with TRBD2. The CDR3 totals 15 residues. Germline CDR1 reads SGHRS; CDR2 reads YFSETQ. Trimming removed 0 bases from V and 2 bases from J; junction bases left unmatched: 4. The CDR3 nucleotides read TGCGCCAGCAGCTTGGGGCCTAGCGGACAAGAGACCCAGTACTTC. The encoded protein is CASSLGPSGQETQYF.

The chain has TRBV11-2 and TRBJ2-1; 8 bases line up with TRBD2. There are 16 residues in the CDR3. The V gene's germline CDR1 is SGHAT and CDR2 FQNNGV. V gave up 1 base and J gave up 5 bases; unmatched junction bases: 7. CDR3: CASSLGGAGGNNEQFF. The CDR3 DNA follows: TGTGCCAGCAGCTTAGGAGGGGCGGGAGGAAACAATGAGCAGTTCTTC.

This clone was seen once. CDR3 sequence reads: CASNQGAGQPQHF. The CDR3 coding sequence is TGTGCCAGTAACCAAGGGGCAGGACAGCCCCAGCATTTT. The rearrangement joins TRBV19 to TRBJ1-5; D might be TRBD1 (5 bases). The germline CDR1 and CDR2 sequences are LNHDA and SQIVND (reference sequence). The CDR3 totals 13 residues. V was trimmed by 7 bases and J by 7 bases, leaving 14 bases between them.

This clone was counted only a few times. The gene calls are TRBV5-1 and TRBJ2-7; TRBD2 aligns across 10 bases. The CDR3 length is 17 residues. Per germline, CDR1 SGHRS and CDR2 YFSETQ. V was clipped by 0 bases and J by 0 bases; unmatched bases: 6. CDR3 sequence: CASSLGLAGDLSYEQYF. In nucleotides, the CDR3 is TGCGCCAGCAGCTTGGGGCTAGCGGGAGACCTCTCCTACGAGCAGTACTTC.

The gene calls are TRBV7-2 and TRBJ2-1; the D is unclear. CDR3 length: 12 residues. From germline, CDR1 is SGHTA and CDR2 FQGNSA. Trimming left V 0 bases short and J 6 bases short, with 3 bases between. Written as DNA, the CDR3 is TGTGCCAGCAGCTTAGCTAGCAATGAGCAGTTCTTC. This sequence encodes CASSLASNEQFF.

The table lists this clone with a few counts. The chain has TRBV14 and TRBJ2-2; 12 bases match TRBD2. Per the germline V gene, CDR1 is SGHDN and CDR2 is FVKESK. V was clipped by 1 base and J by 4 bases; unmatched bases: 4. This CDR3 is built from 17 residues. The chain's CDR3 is CASSQGLAGVVTGELFF. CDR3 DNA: TGTGCCAGCAGCCAAGGACTAGCGGGAGTCGTCACCGGGGAGCTGTTTTTT.

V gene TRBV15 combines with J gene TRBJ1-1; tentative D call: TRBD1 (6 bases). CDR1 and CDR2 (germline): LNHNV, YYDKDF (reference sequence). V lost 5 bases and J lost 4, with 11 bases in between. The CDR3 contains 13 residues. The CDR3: CATSPGVVTEAFF. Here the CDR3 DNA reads TGTGCCACCAGCCCAGGGGTGGTCACTGAAGCTTTCTTT.

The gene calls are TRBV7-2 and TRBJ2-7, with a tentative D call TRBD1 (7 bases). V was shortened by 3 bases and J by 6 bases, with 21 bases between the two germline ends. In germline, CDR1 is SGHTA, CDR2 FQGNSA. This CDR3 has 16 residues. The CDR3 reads CASSLRGRDTIREQYF. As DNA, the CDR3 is TGTGCCAGCAGCTTGAGGGGGCGGGATACCATACGCGAGCAGTACTTC.

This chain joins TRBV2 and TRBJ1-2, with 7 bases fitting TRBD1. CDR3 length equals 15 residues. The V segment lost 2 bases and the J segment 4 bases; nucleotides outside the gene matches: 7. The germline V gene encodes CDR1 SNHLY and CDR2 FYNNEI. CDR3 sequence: CASSETRAGGYGYTF. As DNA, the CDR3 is TGTGCCAGCAGTGAAACCAGGGCAGGGGGCTATGGCTACACCTTC.

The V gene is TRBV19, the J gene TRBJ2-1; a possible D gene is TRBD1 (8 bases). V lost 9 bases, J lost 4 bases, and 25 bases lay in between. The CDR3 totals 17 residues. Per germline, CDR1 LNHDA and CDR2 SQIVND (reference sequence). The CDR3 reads CASTQSGYRGGYNEQFF. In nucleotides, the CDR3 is TGTGCCAGCACGCAGTCTGGCTACAGGGGGGGGTACAATGAGCAGTTCTTC.

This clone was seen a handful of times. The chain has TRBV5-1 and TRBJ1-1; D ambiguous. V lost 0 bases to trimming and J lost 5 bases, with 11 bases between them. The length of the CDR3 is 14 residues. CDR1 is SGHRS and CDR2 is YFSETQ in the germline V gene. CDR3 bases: TGCGCCAGCAGCTTGGCGGGATCAGAAACTGAAGCTTTCTTT. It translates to CASSLAGSETEAFF.

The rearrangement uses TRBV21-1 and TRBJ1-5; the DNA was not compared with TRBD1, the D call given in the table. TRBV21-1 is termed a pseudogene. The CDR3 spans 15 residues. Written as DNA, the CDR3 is TGTGCCAGCAGCCCCATGGCAGGGGCAAATCAGCCCCAGCATTTT. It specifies CASSPMAGANQPQHF.

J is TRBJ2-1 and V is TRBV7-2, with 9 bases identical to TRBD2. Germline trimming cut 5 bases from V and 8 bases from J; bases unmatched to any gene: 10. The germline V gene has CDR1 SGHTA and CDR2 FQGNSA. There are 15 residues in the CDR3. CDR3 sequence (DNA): TGTGCCAGCAGCCCCTCTAGCGGGAATAGATATGAGCAGTTCTTC. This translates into CASSPSSGNRYEQFF.

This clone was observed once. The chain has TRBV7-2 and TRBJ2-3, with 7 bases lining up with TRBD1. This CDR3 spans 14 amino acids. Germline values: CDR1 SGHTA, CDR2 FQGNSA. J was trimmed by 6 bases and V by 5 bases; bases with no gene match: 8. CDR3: CASSTPTGRDTQYF. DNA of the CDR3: TGTGCCAGCAGCACCCCGACAGGGCGGGATACGCAGTATTTT.

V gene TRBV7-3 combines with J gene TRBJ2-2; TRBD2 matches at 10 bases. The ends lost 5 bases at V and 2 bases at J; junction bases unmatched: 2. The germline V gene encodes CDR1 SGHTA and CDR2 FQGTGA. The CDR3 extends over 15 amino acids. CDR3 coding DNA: TGTGCCAGCAGCGCTAGCGGGAGAAACACCGGGGAGCTGTTTTTT. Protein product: CASSASGRNTGELFF.

CDR3 sequence: CASSDYSQPQHF. The CDR3 DNA sequence: TGTGCCAGCAGTGATTACAGTCAGCCCCAGCATTTT. The chain links TRBV2 to TRBJ1-5; D uncertain. The CDR3 runs to 12 residues. Germline CDR1 SNHLY, CDR2 FYNNEI. V was shortened by 3 bases and J by 6 bases, with 6 bases between the two germline ends.

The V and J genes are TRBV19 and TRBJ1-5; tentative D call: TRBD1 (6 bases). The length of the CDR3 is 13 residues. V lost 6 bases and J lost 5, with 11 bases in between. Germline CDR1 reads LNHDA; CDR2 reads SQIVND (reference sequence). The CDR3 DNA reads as TGTGCCAGTAGAAGGACAGCGCATCAGCCCCAGCATTTT. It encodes CASRRTAHQPQHF. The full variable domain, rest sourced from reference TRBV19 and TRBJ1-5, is DGGITQSPKYLFRKEGQNVTLSCEQNLNHDAMYWYRQDPGQGLRLIYYSQIVNDFQKGDIAEGYSVSREKKESFPLTVTSAQKNPTAFYLCASRRTAHQPQHFGDGTRLSIL.

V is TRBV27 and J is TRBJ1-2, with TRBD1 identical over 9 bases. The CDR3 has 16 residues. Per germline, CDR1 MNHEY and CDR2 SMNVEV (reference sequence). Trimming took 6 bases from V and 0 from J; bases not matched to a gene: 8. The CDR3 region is CASRPGTGLANYGYTF. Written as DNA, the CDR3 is TGTGCCAGCAGGCCCGGGACAGGGCTAGCTAACTATGGCTACACCTTC.

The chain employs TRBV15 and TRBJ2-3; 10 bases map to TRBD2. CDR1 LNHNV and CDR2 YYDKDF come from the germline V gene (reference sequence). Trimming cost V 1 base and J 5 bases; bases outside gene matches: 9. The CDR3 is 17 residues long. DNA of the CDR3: TGTGCCACCAGCAGAGGAACAGCGGGAGGGCCAGGAGATACGCAGTATTTT. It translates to CATSRGTAGGPGDTQYF.

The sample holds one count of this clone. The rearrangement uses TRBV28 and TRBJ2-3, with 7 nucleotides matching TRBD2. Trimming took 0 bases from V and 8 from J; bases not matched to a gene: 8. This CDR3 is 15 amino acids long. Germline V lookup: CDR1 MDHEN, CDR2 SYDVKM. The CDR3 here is CASSLWEKTSRTQYF. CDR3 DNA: TGTGCCAGCAGTTTATGGGAGAAGACTAGCCGTACGCAGTATTTT. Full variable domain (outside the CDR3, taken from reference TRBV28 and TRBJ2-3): DVKVTQSSRYLVKRTGEKVFLECVQDMDHENMFWYRQDPGLGLRLIYFSYDVKMKEKGDIPEGYSVSREKKERFSLILESASTNQTSMYLCASSLWEKTSRTQYFGPGTRLTVL.

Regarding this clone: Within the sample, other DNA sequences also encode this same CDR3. CDR3 protein: CASSPGVNTEAFF. The CDR3 coding sequence is TGTGCCAGCTCACCGGGAGTGAACACTGAAGCTTTCTTT. The chain couples TRBV18 to TRBJ1-1; unclear D gene. Trimming removed 3 bases at V and 0 bases at J, with 5 bases between. This CDR3 contains 13 residues. CDR1 is KGHSH and CDR2 is LQKENI in the germline V gene.

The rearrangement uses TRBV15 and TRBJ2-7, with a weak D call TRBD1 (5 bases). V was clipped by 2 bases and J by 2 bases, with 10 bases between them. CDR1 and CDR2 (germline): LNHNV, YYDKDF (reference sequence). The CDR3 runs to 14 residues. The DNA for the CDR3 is TGTGCCACCAGCAGATCCGACAGTCCCTACGAGCAGTACTTC. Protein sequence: CATSRSDSPYEQYF.

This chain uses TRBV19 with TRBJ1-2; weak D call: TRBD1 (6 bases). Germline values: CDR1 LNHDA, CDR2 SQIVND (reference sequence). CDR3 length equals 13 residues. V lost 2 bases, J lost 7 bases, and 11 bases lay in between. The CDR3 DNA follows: TGTGCCAGTAGTATATGGGTGACAGGTGGCTACACCTTC. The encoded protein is CASSIWVTGGYTF.

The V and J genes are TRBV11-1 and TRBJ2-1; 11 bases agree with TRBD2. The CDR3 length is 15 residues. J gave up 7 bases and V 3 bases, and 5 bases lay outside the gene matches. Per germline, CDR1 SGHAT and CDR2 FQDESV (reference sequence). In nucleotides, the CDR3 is TGTGCCAGCAGCTTTACTAGCGGGAGAGGAAATGAGCAGTTCTTC. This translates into CASSFTSGRGNEQFF.

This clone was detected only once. The CDR3 loop is CASSDPPMGRRRDEQFF. CDR3 nucleotide sequence: TGTGCCAGCAGCGACCCCCCTATGGGGAGGAGGAGGGATGAGCAGTTCTTC. This rearrangement joins TRBV2 to TRBJ2-1; the D gene is possibly TRBD2 (6 bases). Germline CDR1 and CDR2: SNHLY and FYNNEI. V shed 6 bases and J shed 8 bases, with 26 bases lying between them. CDR3 length equals 17 residues.